This T cell receptor (beta chain) was identified during a study of blood T cell repertoires in COVID-19. J was trimmed by 6 bases and V by 2 bases; bases with no gene match: 12. This CDR3 is 17 amino acids long. CDR1 MGHDK and CDR2 SYGVNS come from the germline V gene. TCRdb's table, derived via immunoSEQ multiplex PCR, lists solely in-frame clones and lacks some. The table includes some 110,000 clones, approximately 81% detected once. This chain uses TRBV25-1 with TRBJ2-1; 8 nucleotides match TRBD2. The sequence came from a man at least 80 years old with COVID-19, enrolled during active disease. Sequencing was carried out using peripheral blood. The CDR3 here is CASSEAPQREWLNEQFF. CDR3 DNA sequence: TGTGCCAGCAGTGAAGCCCCCCAGCGGGAGTGGCTCAATGAGCAGTTCTTC.